Below, one TCR beta chain is given with its context. Its matching antigen is unknown. CDR1 is MNHNS and CDR2 is SASEGT in the germline V gene. V gave up 11 bases and J gave up 5 bases; unmatched junction bases: 15. The CDR3 has 15 amino acids. These data are taken from a study of cytomegalovirus exposure and HLA in healthy donors. Study as a whole: Earlier work reported 117 million unique TCR beta sequences from 150 million to 200 million T cells.

Both 60 Vbeta primers and 13 Jbeta primers went into the PCR. Methods used by the authors: Per a later analysis, the number of unique TCR beta chains was some 82 million, of which 8.5 million to 11 million were shared. Clones were sequenced by immunoSEQ multiplex PCR, and TCRdb holds only the in-frame ones, with some missing. V, J and clone size are taken as reported in that table, and D and trimming were inferred from the DNA itself. The sample totals some 130,000 clones. Study-wide results and caveats: CMV antigen specificity was confirmed in vitro for three CMV-associated chains. Analyses of presence/absence relied on an assumption of roughly uniform sequencing depth across donors.

This rearrangement joins TRBV6-1 to TRBJ2-7; 10 nucleotides agree with TRBD2. Sequencing was done on a sample of PBMCs. The receptor was derived from a man between 18 and 29 years old in good health and CMV-seronegative. CDR3 sequence reads: CASPGLAGAFDEQYF. The CDR3, as DNA: TGTGCCTCCCCGGGTCTAGCGGGAGCGTTCGACGAGCAGTACTTC.